This T cell receptor (beta chain) derives from a study of blood T cells in healthy people across ages. Findings and limits, study-wide: There was no known CMV status for donors, so expanded clonotype changes were possibly confounded.

Germline-derived CDR1 and CDR2 are MDHEN and SYDVKM. CDR3 length: 16 residues. The J segment lost 1 base and the V segment lost 6 bases, leaving 8 bases of the junction unmatched. Comment on this clonotype: Its antigen is not known.

Primers used in a second PCR of roughly 7 to 11 cycles were a sample-barcoded 5' primer and a J-beta primer mix. Each CDR3 protein gets one entry after TCRdb re-called the 5' RACE reads with MiXCR. The sample lists around 1,700,000 distinct CDR3 sequences, 28% occurring once. Source material: blood. This receptor was identified in a woman aged 30 to 39 in good health. The chain has TRBV28 and TRBJ2-3, with TRBD2 matching 9 bases. In DNA form, the CDR3 reads TGTGCCAGCAGCTCAGCGGGGGGCGCGGGCACAGATACGCAGTATTTT. Translating it yields CASSSAGGAGTDTQYF.